A single sample gave rise to the 19 T cell receptor beta chains below, sequenced in a study of OX40 agonist ivuxolimab in advanced cancers. Sequencing was performed with immunoSEQ multiplex PCR; in TCRdb, only in-frame clones are kept and a portion is missing. The data show around 50,000 clones, around nine tenths seen once. The sample consisted of CD4+ or CD8+ T cells sorted from blood, taken in a trial of the OX40 agonist ivuxolimab. All receptors come from an adult with an advanced solid tumor such as melanoma, head and neck, liver or kidney cancer.

This clone was found once. The chain joins TRBV7-9 to TRBJ1-4; a weak D match, TRBD1 (5 bases). The CDR3 totals 15 residues. Germline lookup yields CDR1 SEHNR and CDR2 FQNEAQ (reference sequence). V lost 0 bases, J lost 6 bases, and 11 bases lay in between. CDR3 protein: CASSLAQGGDEKLFF. The CDR3 region has the DNA TGTGCCAGCAGCTTAGCGCAGGGAGGTGATGAAAAACTGTTTTTT. The full variable domain, rest sourced from reference TRBV7-9 and TRBJ1-4, is DTGVSQNPRHKITKRGQNVTFRCDPISEHNRLYWYRQTLGQGPEFLTYFQNEAQLEKSRLLSDRFSAERPKGSFSTLEIQRTEQGDSAMYLCASSLAQGGDEKLFFGSGTQLSVL.

The chain recombines TRBV19 with TRBJ1-5; weak D call: TRBD1 (5 bases). V shed 0 bases and J shed 2 bases, with 5 bases lying between them. The CDR3 extends over 14 amino acids. From germline, CDR1 is LNHDA and CDR2 SQIVND (reference sequence). CDR3 nucleotide sequence: TGTGCCAGTAGTATAGAGGGGGGCAATCAGCCCCAGCATTTT. Amino acid sequence: CASSIEGGNQPQHF.

The chain joins TRBV6-4 to TRBJ1-2; the D gene is possibly TRBD1 (5 bases). The length of the CDR3 is 15 residues. Per germline, CDR1 MRHNA and CDR2 SNTAGT. V shed 9 bases and J shed 4 bases, with 21 bases lying between them. The CDR3 region is CASSPGPGRSYGYTF. The CDR3 DNA follows: TGTGCCAGTTCTCCGGGACCCGGGAGAAGCTATGGCTACACCTTC.

The chain recombines TRBV27 with TRBJ2-2; 7 nucleotides line up with TRBD2. The trim removed 6 bases at V and 2 bases at J, leaving 6 bases unmatched. The germline gives CDR1 MNHEY, CDR2 SMNVEV (reference sequence). The CDR3 extends over 15 amino acids. The CDR3 DNA reads as TGTGCCAGCAGGCGGGGGAGTCTAAACACCGGGGAGCTGTTTTTT. Translating gives CASRRGSLNTGELFF.

The rearrangement links TRBV7-7 to TRBJ2-4; 9 bases are shared with TRBD1. V trimming: 7 bases; J trimming: 7 bases; junction bases outside the gene matches: 17. Germline lookup yields CDR1 SSHAT and CDR2 FNYEAQ (reference sequence). CDR3 length: 17 amino acids. The CDR3 DNA sequence: TGTGCCAGCATCCCGCCGTATGGTGGGACAGGGAGGAACATTCAGTACTTC. As protein: CASIPPYGGTGRNIQYF.

The chain links TRBV6-1 to TRBJ1-2, with 10 positions matching TRBD1. The CDR3 is 16 amino acids. Per the germline V gene, CDR1 is MNHNS and CDR2 is SASEGT. V dropped 1 base and J dropped 1; count of bases not matched to a gene: 3. The CDR3 DNA reads TGTGCCAGCAGTGAAGGTTGGACAGGGGGTAACTATGGCTACACCTTC. Its protein product is CASSEGWTGGNYGYTF.

This clone was detected once. This sequence joins TRBV5-1 and TRBJ1-1, with D unresolved. CDR1 and CDR2 (germline): SGHRS, YFSETQ. The V end was cut by 2 bases, the J end by 11 bases, with 10 bases between. CDR3 size: 11 residues. The CDR3 protein is CASSLDGMAFF. The CDR3, as DNA: TGCGCCAGCAGCTTAGACGGAATGGCTTTCTTT. The complete variable domain, with remaining parts taken from reference TRBV5-1 and TRBJ1-1, reads KAGVTQTPRYLIKTRGQQVTLSCSPISGHRSVSWYQQTPGQGLQFLFEYFSETQRNKGNFPGRFSGRQFSNSRSEMNVSTLELGDSALYLCASSLDGMAFFGQGTRLTVV.

This chain connects TRBV5-1 to TRBJ1-1; D call uncertain. V was pared by 1 base and J by 6 bases, with 16 bases between. The V gene's germline CDR1 is SGHRS and CDR2 YFSETQ. The CDR3 is 15 residues long. CDR3 region: CASSLLRPSDSEAFF. The CDR3 DNA follows: TGCGCCAGCAGCTTGCTACGCCCCAGTGATTCTGAAGCTTTCTTT.

This clone was seen only a few times. V is TRBV7-8 and J is TRBJ1-4; D gene ambiguous. The length of the CDR3 is 13 residues. Germline CDR1 reads SGHVS; CDR2 reads FQNEAQ. V lost 5 bases and J 8 bases, leaving 12 bases between the germline ends. This CDR3 reads CASSTRKAEKLFF. CDR3 sequence (DNA): TGTGCCAGCAGCACTCGGAAGGCAGAAAAACTGTTTTTT. Drawing the rest from reference TRBV7-8 and TRBJ1-4, the complete variable domain is GAGVSQSPRYKVAKRGQDVALRCDPISGHVSLFWYQQALGQGPEFLTYFQNEAQLDKSGLPSDRFFAERPEGSVSTLKIQRTQQEDSAVYLCASSTRKAEKLFFGSGTQLSVL.

The J gene is TRBJ2-5, the V gene TRBV19; the D gene is possibly TRBD2 (6 bases). The closer fit of TRBJ2-7 to the DNA end suggests the J call may be wrong. This CDR3 region has 15 residues. Germline values: CDR1 LNHDA, CDR2 SQIVND (reference sequence). CDR3 DNA: TGTGCCAGTAGTATAGTTCGGGGGACCCCCTACGAGCAGTACTTC. This sequence encodes CASSIVRGTPYEQYF.

The chain couples TRBV4-3 to TRBJ2-7, with TRBD1 identical over 7 bases. This CDR3 comprises 14 residues. Trimming removed 0 bases from V and 4 bases from J; junction bases left unmatched: 3. CDR1 is LGHNA and CDR2 is YSLEER in the germline V gene. The CDR3 reads CASSQDDRAYEQYF. In DNA form, the CDR3 reads TGCGCCAGCAGCCAAGACGACAGGGCTTACGAGCAGTACTTC.

The chain links TRBV25-1 to TRBJ2-4, with D maybe TRBD1 (5 bases). This CDR3 spans 17 amino acids. The V gene's germline CDR1 is MGHDK and CDR2 SYGVNS. Trimming stripped 5 bases from V and 0 bases from J, with 17 bases between. In DNA, the CDR3 is TGTGCCAGCAGTCAAGGATCAGGACAACAAGCCAAAAACATTCAGTACTTC. Protein: CASSQGSGQQAKNIQYF.

The V gene is TRBV5-8, the J gene TRBJ1-5; the D gene is possibly TRBD1 (5 bases). Germline CDR1 SGHTS, CDR2 YDEGEE. The CDR3 consists of 15 residues. The V end was cut by 3 bases, the J end by 3 bases, with 13 bases between. CDR3 bases: TGTGCCAGCAGCTCTGGCAGGGTTGCCAATCAGCCCCAGCATTTT. It encodes CASSSGRVANQPQHF.

This chain connects TRBV30 to TRBJ1-2; no clear D gene. The CDR3 contains 14 residues. CDR1 GTSNPN and CDR2 SVGIG come from the germline V gene (reference sequence). Trimming cost V 2 bases and J 5 bases, with 15 bases left between them. CDR3 coding DNA: TGTGCCTGGAGTCTTCGGATGTCGTCTTATGGCTACACCTTC. Protein: CAWSLRMSSYGYTF. Looking up the rest from reference TRBV30 and TRBJ1-2 gives the full variable domain: SQTIHQWPATLVQPVGSPLSLECTVEGTSNPNLYWYRQAAGRGLQLLFYSVGIGQISSEVPQNLSASRPQDRQFILSSKKLLLSDSGFYLCAWSLRMSSYGYTFGSGTRLTVV.

The gene calls are TRBV7-2 and TRBJ1-2, with unresolved D. Trimming removed 0 bases at V and 3 bases at J, with 11 bases between. Germline values: CDR1 SGHTA, CDR2 FQGNSA. This CDR3 is 15 amino acids long. The CDR3 reads CASSLAGEGDYGYTF. DNA for the CDR3: TGTGCCAGCAGCTTAGCTGGAGAGGGAGACTATGGCTACACCTTC.

CDR3 nucleotides: TGTGCCAGTAGTATGAAGGGAAACTCCTACGAGCAGTACTTC. Its translation is CASSMKGNSYEQYF. The chain joins TRBV19 to TRBJ2-7; D not certain. The CDR3 is 14 residues long. CDR1 and CDR2 (germline): LNHDA, SQIVND (reference sequence). Trimming left V 3 bases short and J 0 bases short, with 9 bases between.

The chain combines TRBV15 with TRBJ1-3; no definite D call. The CDR3 consists of 15 residues. Germline loops: CDR1 LNHNV, CDR2 YYDKDF (reference sequence). Trimming shortened V by 1 base and J by 2 bases, and 9 bases separated the two germline ends. CDR3 residues: CATSRGHRTGNTIYF. The CDR3 DNA sequence: TGTGCCACCAGCAGAGGCCACAGAACTGGAAACACCATATATTTT.

The rearrangement uses TRBV2 and TRBJ1-5, with TRBD1 identical over 7 bases. The CDR3 has 13 amino acids. V trimming: 7 bases; J trimming: 6 bases; junction bases outside the gene matches: 6. Looked up from germline, CDR1 is SNHLY and CDR2 is FYNNEI. The CDR3 here is CASTDRESQPQHF. The CDR3 nucleotides are TGTGCCAGCACCGACAGGGAGAGTCAGCCCCAGCATTTT.

J is TRBJ1-3 and V is TRBV7-6; no reliable D call. CDR1 is SGHVS, CDR2 FNYEAQ, per germline. This CDR3 has 14 residues. Trimming stripped 2 bases from V and 4 bases from J, with 9 bases between. The CDR3 sequence is CASSLPSQGNTIYF. CDR3 DNA: TGTGCCAGCAGCTTACCCTCTCAGGGAAACACCATATATTTT.